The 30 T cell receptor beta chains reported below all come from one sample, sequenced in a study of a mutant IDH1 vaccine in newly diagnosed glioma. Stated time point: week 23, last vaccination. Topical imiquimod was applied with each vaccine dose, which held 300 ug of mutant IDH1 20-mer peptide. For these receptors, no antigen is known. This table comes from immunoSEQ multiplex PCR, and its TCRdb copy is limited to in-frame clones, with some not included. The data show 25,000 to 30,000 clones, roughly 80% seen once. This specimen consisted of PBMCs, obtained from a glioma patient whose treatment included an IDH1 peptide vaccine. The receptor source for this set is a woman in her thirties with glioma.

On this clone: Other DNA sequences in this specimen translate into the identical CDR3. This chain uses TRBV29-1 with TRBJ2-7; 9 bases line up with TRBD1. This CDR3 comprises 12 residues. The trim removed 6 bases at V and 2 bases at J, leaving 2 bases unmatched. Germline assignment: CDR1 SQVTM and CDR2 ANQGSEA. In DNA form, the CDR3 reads TGCAGCGTCGGGACAGGGACCTACGAGCAGTACTTC. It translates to CSVGTGTYEQYF.

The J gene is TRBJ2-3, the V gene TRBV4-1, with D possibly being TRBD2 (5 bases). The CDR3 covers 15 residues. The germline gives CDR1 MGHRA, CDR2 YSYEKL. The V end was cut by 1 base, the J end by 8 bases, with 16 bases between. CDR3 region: CASSQVTSKGGTQYF. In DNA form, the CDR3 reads TGCGCCAGCAGCCAAGTCACTAGTAAAGGAGGTACGCAGTATTTT.

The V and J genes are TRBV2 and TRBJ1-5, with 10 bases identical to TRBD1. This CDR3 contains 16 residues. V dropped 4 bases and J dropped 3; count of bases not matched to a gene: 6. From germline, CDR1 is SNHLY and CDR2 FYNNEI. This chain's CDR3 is CASSGGTGALNQPQHF. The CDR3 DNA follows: TGTGCCAGCAGTGGTGGGACAGGGGCCCTCAATCAGCCCCAGCATTTT.

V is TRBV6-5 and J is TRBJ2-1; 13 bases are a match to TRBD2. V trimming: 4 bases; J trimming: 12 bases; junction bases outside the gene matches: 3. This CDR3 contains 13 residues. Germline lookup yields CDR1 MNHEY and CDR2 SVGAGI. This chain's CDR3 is CASSSGTSGAQFF. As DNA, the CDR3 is TGTGCCAGCAGTTCCGGGACTAGCGGGGCGCAGTTCTTC.

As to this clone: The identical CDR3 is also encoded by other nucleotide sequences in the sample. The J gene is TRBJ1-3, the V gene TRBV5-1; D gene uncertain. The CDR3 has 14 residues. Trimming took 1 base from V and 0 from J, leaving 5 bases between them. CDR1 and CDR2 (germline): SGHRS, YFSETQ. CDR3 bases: TGCGCCAGCAGCTTGACCGGCTCTGGAAACACCATATATTTT. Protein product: CASSLTGSGNTIYF.

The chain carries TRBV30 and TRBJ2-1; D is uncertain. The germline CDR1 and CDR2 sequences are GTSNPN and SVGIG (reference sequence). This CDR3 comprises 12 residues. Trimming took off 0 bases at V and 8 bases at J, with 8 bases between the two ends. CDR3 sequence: CAWSVYGDEQFF. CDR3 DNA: TGTGCCTGGAGTGTTTATGGGGATGAGCAGTTCTTC.

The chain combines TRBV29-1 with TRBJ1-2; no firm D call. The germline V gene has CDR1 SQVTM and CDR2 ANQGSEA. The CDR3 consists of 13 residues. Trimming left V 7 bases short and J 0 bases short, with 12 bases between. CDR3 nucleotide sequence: TGCAGCGCTGTTGGGCCGGCTAACTATGGCTACACCTTC. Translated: CSAVGPANYGYTF.

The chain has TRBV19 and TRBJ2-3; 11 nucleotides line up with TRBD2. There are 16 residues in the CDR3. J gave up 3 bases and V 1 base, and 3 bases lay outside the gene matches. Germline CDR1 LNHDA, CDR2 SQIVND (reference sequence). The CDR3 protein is CASSIVAGGLTDTQYF. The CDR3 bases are TGTGCCAGTAGTATAGTAGCGGGGGGGTTAACAGATACGCAGTATTTT. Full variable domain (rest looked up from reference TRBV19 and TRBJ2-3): DGGITQSPKYLFRKEGQNVTLSCEQNLNHDAMYWYRQDPGQGLRLIYYSQIVNDFQKGDIAEGYSVSREKKESFPLTVTSAQKNPTAFYLCASSIVAGGLTDTQYFGPGTRLTVL.

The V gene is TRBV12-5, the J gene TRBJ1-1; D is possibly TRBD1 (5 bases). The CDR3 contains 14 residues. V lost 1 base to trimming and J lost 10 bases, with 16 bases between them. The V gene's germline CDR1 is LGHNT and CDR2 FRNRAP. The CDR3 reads CASGLGPPGSAAFF. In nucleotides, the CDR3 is TGTGCTAGTGGTTTGGGACCCCCAGGGAGTGCAGCTTTCTTT.

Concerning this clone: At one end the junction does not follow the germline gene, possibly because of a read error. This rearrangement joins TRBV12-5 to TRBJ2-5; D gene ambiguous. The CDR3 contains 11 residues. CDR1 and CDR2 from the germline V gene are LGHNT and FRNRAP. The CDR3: CASGFSALLDF. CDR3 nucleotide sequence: TGTGCTAGTGGTTTCTCCGCCTTGTTGGACTTC.

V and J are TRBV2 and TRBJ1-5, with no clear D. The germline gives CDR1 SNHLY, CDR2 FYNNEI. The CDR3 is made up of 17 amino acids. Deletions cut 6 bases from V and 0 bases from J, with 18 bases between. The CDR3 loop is CASRGTLGPYSNQPQHF. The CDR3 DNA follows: TGTGCCAGCAGGGGCACTTTAGGACCTTATAGCAATCAGCCCCAGCATTTT.

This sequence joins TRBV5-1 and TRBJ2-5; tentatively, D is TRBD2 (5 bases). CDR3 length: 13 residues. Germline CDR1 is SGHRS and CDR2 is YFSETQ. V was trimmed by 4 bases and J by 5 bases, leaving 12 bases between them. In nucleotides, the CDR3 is TGCGCCAGCAGCCTGGAGGTTGAGGAGACCCAGTACTTC. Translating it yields CASSLEVEETQYF.

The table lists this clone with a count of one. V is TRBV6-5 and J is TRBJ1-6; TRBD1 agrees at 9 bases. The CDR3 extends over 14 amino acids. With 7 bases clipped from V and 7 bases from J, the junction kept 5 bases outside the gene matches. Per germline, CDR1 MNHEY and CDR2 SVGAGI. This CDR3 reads CASTSGTGNSPLHF. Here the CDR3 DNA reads TGTGCCAGCACCTCCGGGACAGGGAATTCACCCCTCCACTTT.

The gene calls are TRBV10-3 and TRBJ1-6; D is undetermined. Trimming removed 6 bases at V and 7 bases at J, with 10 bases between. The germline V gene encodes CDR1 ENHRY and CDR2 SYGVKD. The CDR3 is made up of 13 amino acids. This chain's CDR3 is CAISGPGNSPLHF. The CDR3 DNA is TGTGCCATCAGCGGGCCGGGAAATTCACCCCTCCACTTT.

CDR3 in DNA: TGCGCCAGCAGGCAAATGTTAACAGGGGGCCGTCCTTGCGGCTACGAGCAGTACTTC. This translates into CASRQMLTGGRPCGYEQYF. The chain recombines TRBV10-1 with TRBJ2-7; 9 nucleotides match TRBD1. The J segment lost 3 bases and the V segment lost 6 bases, leaving 21 bases of the junction unmatched. The V gene's germline CDR1 is WNHNN and CDR2 SYGVQD (reference sequence). The CDR3 is 19 amino acids.

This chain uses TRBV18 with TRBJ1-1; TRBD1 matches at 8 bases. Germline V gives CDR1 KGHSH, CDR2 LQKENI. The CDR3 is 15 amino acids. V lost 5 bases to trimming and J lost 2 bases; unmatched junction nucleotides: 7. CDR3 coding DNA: TGTGCCAGCTCAGGGCAGGGGGCCATCAACACTGAAGCTTTCTTT. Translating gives CASSGQGAINTEAFF. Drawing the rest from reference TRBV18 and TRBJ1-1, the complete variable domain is NAGVMQNPRHLVRRRGQEARLRCSPMKGHSHVYWYRQLPEEGLKFMVYLQKENIIDESGMPKERFSAEFPKEGPSILRIQQVVRGDSAAYFCASSGQGAINTEAFFGQGTRLTVV.

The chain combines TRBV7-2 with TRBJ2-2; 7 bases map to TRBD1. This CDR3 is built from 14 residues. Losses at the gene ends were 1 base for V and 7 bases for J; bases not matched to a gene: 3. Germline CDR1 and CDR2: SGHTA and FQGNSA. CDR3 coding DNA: TGTGCCAGCAGCTTAGGACAGGGCAGCGGGGAGCTGTTTTTT. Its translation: CASSLGQGSGELFF.

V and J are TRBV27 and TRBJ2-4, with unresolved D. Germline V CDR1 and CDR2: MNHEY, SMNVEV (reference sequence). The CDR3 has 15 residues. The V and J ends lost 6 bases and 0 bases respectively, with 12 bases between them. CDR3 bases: TGTGCCAGCAGCCCGGACCGCCTAGCCAAAAACATTCAGTACTTC. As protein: CASSPDRLAKNIQYF.

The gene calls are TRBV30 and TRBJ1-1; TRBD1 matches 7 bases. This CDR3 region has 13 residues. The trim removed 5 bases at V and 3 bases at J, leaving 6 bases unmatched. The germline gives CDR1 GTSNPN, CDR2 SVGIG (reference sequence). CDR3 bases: TGTGCCTGGGCAGGGGGGGATTACACTGAAGCTTTCTTT. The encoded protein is CAWAGGDYTEAFF.

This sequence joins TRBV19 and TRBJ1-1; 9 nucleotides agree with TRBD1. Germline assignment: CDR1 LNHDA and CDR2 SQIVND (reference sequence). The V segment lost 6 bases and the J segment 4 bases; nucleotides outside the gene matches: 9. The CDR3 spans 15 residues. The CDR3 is CASSPTGGRGTEAFF. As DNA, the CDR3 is TGTGCCAGTAGCCCAACAGGGGGCCGAGGCACTGAAGCTTTCTTT.

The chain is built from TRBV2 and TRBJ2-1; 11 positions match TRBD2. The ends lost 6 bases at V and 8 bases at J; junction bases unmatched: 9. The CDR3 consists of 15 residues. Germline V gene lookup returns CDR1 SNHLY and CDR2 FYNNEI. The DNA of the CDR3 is TGTGCCAGCAGCCAAATAGCGGGGGGGGGCGATGAGCAGTTCTTC. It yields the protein CASSQIAGGGDEQFF. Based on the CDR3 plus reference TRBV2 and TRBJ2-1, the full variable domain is EPEVTQTPSHQVTQMGQEVILRCVPISNHLYFYWYRQILGQKVEFLVSFYNNEISEKSEIFDDQFSVERPDGSNFTLKIRSTKLEDSAMYFCASSQIAGGGDEQFFGPGTRLTVL.

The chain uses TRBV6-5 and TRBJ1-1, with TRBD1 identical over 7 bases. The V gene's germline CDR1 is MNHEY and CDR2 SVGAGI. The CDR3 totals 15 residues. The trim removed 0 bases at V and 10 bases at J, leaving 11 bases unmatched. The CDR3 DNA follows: TGTGCCAGCAGTTACTCGTTCGACAGGGCCTTTGTAGCTTTCTTT. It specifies CASSYSFDRAFVAFF.

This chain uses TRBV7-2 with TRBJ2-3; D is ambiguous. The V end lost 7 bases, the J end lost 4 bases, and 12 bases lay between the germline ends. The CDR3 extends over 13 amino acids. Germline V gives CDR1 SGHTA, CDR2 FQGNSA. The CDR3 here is CASTTVAADTQYF. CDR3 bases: TGTGCCAGCACCACCGTCGCCGCAGATACGCAGTATTTT. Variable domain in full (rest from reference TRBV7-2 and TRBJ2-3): GAGVSQSPSNKVTEKGKDVELRCDPISGHTALYWYRQSLGQGLEFLIYFQGNSAPDKSGLPSDRFSAERTGGSVSTLTIQRTQQEDSAVYLCASTTVAADTQYFGPGTRLTVL.

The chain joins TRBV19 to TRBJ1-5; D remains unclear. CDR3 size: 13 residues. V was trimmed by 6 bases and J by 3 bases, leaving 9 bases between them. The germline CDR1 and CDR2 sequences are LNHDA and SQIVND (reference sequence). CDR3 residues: CASSLTLNQPQHF. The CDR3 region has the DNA TGTGCCAGTAGCCTGACTCTCAATCAGCCCCAGCATTTT.

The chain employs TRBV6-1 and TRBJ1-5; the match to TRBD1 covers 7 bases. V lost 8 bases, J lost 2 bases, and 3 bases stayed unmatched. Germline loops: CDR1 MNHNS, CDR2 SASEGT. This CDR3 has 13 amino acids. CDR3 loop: CASETGRNQPQHF. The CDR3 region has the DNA TGTGCCAGCGAGACAGGGCGCAATCAGCCCCAGCATTTT.

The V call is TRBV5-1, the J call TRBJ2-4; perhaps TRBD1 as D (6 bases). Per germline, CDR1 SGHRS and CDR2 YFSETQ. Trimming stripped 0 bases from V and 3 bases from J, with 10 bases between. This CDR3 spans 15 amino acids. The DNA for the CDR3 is TGCGCCAGCAGCTTGGCTGGGGGCGACAAAAACATTCAGTACTTC. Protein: CASSLAGGDKNIQYF.

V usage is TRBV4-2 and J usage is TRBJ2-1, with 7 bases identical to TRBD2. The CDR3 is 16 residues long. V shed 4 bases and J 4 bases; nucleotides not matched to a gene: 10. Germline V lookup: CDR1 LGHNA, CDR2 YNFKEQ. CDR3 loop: CASSPPSGLMYNEQFF. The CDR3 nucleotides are TGTGCCAGCAGCCCCCCATCGGGACTAATGTACAATGAGCAGTTCTTC.

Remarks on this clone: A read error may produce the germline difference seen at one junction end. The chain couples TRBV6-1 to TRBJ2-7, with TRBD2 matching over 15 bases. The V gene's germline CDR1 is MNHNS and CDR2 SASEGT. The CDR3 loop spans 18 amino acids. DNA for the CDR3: TGTGCCAGCAGGGAAGGGACTAGCGGGGGGTTCCTCTCCTACGAGCAGTACTTC. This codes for CASREGTSGGFLSYEQYF.

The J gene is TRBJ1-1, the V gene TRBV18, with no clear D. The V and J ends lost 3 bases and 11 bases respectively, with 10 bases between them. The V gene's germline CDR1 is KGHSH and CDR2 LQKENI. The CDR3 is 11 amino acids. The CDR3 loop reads CASSPNRGAFF. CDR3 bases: TGTGCCAGCTCACCGAACCGGGGTGCTTTCTTT.

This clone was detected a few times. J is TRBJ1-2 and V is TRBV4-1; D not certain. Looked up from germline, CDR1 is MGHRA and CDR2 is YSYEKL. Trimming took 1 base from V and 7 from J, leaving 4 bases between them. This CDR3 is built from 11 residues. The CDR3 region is CASSQVSGYTF. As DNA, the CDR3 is TGCGCCAGCAGCCAAGTCAGTGGCTACACCTTC.